The subject of this entry is one TCR beta chain. Trimming removed 2 bases from V and 0 bases from J, with 10 bases in between. Germline loops: CDR1 MNHEY, CDR2 SMNVEV (reference sequence). This CDR3 spans 15 amino acids. This sample was taken from a study of T cell changes during pregnancy in multiple sclerosis. The assay was immunoSEQ multiplex PCR, and TCRdb's table has in-frame clones only and misses some. The sample consists of approximately 85,000 clones, approximately 93% of them appearing once. The sequenced sample was peripheral blood, obtained in the first trimester of pregnancy. The TCR was taken from a female donor with multiple sclerosis, enrolled in a pregnancy study. The rearrangement joins TRBV27 to TRBJ1-2, with D possibly matching TRBD1 (5 bases). The CDR3, as DNA: TGTGCCAGCAGTTTAGCCAGGGCGGCTAACTATGGCTACACCTTC. This encodes CASSLARAANYGYTF.